This TCR beta chain was captured by sequencing in a study of T-cell reconstitution after alpha-beta-depleted transplantation in children. The TCRbeta library incorporated unique molecular identifiers. Each CDR3 protein gets one entry after TCRdb re-called the PCR reads with MiXCR. Seen here are some 390,000 distinct CDR3 sequences, roughly 22% observed once, and the top ten hold approximately 3.8%. This CDR3 is built from 13 residues. Between the trimmed V and J ends, which lost 2 bases and 6 bases, there was a span of 10 bases. Germline assignment: CDR1 SGHVS and CDR2 FQNEAQ. This clonotype turned up a few times.

The receptor was isolated from a human donor who donated a stem cell graft to a child with acute myeloid leukemia. Source: PBMCs from the stem cell graft donor, taken from the stem cell graft. The chain employs TRBV7-8 and TRBJ1-1; the D is unclear. CDR3 DNA sequence: TGTGCCAGCAGCTTACGAGGTCGGGCTGAAGCTTTCTTT. Protein sequence: CASSLRGRAEAFF.